Listed here are 27 T cell receptor beta chains from one sample, sequenced in a study of T cells in Graves' hyperthyroidism and ophthalmopathy. Researchers took RNA transcripts and amplified the TCR beta CDR3 regions from them. The HTBI primer set was used in a first-round RT-PCR of the TCR CDR3. TCRdb analysed the multiplex PCR reads with MiXCR anew, one entry per CDR3 protein. The table lists approximately 510,000 distinct CDR3 sequences, less than 25% of them singletons. Sequenced material: blood. The receptors here all came from a man aged 18 to 30 with Graves' hyperthyroidism.

This clonotype was detected many times. The CDR3 DNA reads as TGTGCTAGTGGTCGCGATGGTCCAGGGCGGATAAACATTCAGTACTTC. It specifies CASGRDGPGRINIQYF. The gene calls are TRBV12-5 and TRBJ2-4; D is perhaps TRBD1 (5 bases). Germline loops: CDR1 LGHNT, CDR2 FRNRAP. The CDR3 has 16 amino acids. V lost 5 bases, J lost 6 bases, and 20 bases lay in between.

The table lists this clonotype with a few counts. Germline is not matched at one junction end, which may reflect a read error. The V call is TRBV7-7, the J call TRBJ2-2; D possibly uses TRBD1 or TRBD2 (5 bases each). The V gene's germline CDR1 is SSHAT and CDR2 FNYEAQ (reference sequence). The CDR3 contains 14 residues. CDR3 residues: CASSPGTHTGELFF. Here the CDR3 DNA reads TGTGCTAGCAGCCCCGGGACCCACACCGGGGAGCTGTTTTTT.

About this clonotype: Mismatch with germline at one junction end may stem from a read error. This chain links TRBV12-3 or TRBV12-4 with TRBJ2-2, with D unresolved. CDR3 length equals 13 residues. The CDR3 DNA reads TGTGCCAGCAGTATTAGACGCACCGAGGAGCTGTTTTTT. This sequence encodes CASSIRRTEELFF.

The genes are TRBV6-5 and TRBJ1-2; D is possibly TRBD1 (6 bases). Germline V gene lookup returns CDR1 MNHEY and CDR2 SVGAGI. V was trimmed by 2 bases and J by 3 bases, leaving 13 bases between them. This CDR3 comprises 15 residues. The CDR3 nucleotides are TGTGCCAGCAGTTACCTGGCAGGGGAGGACTATGGCTACACCTTC. Translated, it gives CASSYLAGEDYGYTF.

This clonotype turned up a few times. The chain couples TRBV16 to TRBJ1-5, with TRBD1 as a possible D gene (5 bases). Trimming removed 4 bases at V and 0 bases at J, with 10 bases between. The CDR3 spans 15 residues. Germline V gene lookup returns CDR1 KGHSY and CDR2 FQNENV. This CDR3 is CASSPGPDSNQPQHF. The DNA of the CDR3 is TGTGCCAGCAGCCCAGGGCCGGATAGCAATCAGCCCCAGCATTTT.

In this sample, this clonotype turned up many times. The chain couples TRBV28 to TRBJ1-5; D unclear. The CDR3 consists of 11 residues. CDR1 is MDHEN, CDR2 SYDVKM, per germline. The V end lost 6 bases, the J end lost 1 base, and 1 base lay between the germline ends. The CDR3 is CASRSNQPQHF. Here the CDR3 DNA reads TGTGCCAGCAGGAGCAATCAGCCCCAGCATTTT. Filled out from reference TRBV28 and TRBJ1-5, the complete variable domain reads DVKVTQSSRYLVKRTGEKVFLECVQDMDHENMFWYRQDPGLGLRLIYFSYDVKMKEKGDIPEGYSVSREKKERFSLILESASTNQTSMYLCASRSNQPQHFGDGTRLSIL.

CDR3: CASSPRASLGQYF. The CDR3 bases are TGTGCCAGCAGTCCTCGGGCCTCACTGGGGCAGTACTTC. The chain links TRBV6-2 or TRBV6-3 to TRBJ2-7, with D unresolved. V lost 5 bases to trimming and J lost 9 bases, with 17 bases between them. Germline CDR1 reads MNHEY; CDR2 reads SVGEGT. CDR3 length: 13 amino acids.

This clonotype has a count of ten or more. The V gene is TRBV20-1, the J gene TRBJ2-3; D is ambiguous. The CDR3 length is 12 residues. V gave up 7 bases and J gave up 0 bases, with 8 bases separating them. CDR1 and CDR2 (germline): DFQATT, SNEGSKA (reference sequence). CDR3 loop: CSVASSTDTQYF. The DNA of the CDR3 is TGCAGTGTTGCATCTAGCACAGATACGCAGTATTTT.

This clonotype turned up a few times. The rearrangement links TRBV28 to TRBJ1-5; D possibly corresponds to TRBD1 (6 bases). Deletions cut 8 bases from V and 6 bases from J, with 17 bases between. The CDR3 runs 14 residues. Per germline, CDR1 MDHEN and CDR2 SYDVKM. The DNA for the CDR3 is TGTGCCAGCCACTCACAGGGTTTGAGTCAGCCCCAGCATTTT. It translates to CASHSQGLSQPQHF.

This clonotype was picked up many times. The chain couples TRBV6-1 to TRBJ1-1, with D hard to call. CDR1 and CDR2 (germline): MNHNS, SASEGT. The CDR3 covers 13 residues. With 7 bases removed from V and 5 bases from J, the gap between germline ends came to 14 bases. The CDR3 protein is CASTGMVGTEAFF. Written as DNA, the CDR3 is TGTGCCAGCACTGGGATGGTGGGGACTGAAGCTTTCTTT.

Ten or more counts support this clonotype. This chain links TRBV12-3 or TRBV12-4 with TRBJ2-6; 7 positions match TRBD1. V lost 4 bases and J lost 1; bases outside the gene matches: 1. This CDR3 comprises 15 residues. The chain's CDR3 is CASSWTGSGANVLTF. In DNA form, the CDR3 reads TGTGCCAGCAGTTGGACAGGTTCTGGGGCCAACGTCCTGACTTTC.

The sample holds many counts of this clonotype. The chain combines TRBV12-3 or TRBV12-4 with TRBJ1-3; D is uncertain. Trimming pared 5 bases from V and 4 bases from J, leaving 15 bases between. The CDR3 extends over 15 amino acids. Written as DNA, the CDR3 is TGTGCCAGCAGTACTCGGCGGTTCTCCGGAAACACCATATATTTT. This sequence encodes CASSTRRFSGNTIYF.

This clonotype was found many times. One end of the junction is discordant with germline, which a read error may explain. The V gene is TRBV24-1, the J gene TRBJ1-3, with D uncertain. In germline, CDR1 is KGHDR, CDR2 SFDVKD. CDR3 length equals 11 residues. The CDR3 sequence: CATIDPGAIYF. In DNA form, the CDR3 reads TGTGCCACCATTGATCCTGGGGCCATATATTTT.

This clonotype came up many times. The junction departs from the called germline gene at one end, perhaps through a read error. The chain has TRBV6-1 and TRBJ2-6; tentatively, D is TRBD1 or TRBD2 (5 bases each). The germline V gene encodes CDR1 MNHNS and CDR2 SASEGT. CDR3 length equals 17 residues. CDR3 nucleotide sequence: TGTGTCAGCAGTGAGGGGACGTGGACGGTGGGGGCCAACGTCCTGACTTTC. It specifies CVSSEGTWTVGANVLTF.

In its sample, this clonotype was seen many times. This rearrangement joins TRBV24-1 to TRBJ1-5; D is possibly TRBD1 (6 bases). V was trimmed by 7 bases and J by 5 bases, leaving 14 bases between them. Looked up from germline, CDR1 is KGHDR and CDR2 is SFDVKD. The CDR3 has 14 amino acids. The CDR3 reads CATSHTGWDQPQHF. Here the CDR3 DNA reads TGTGCCACCAGCCATACAGGGTGGGATCAGCCCCAGCATTTT.

This clonotype came up many times. The V call is TRBV6-5, the J call TRBJ1-2, with D perhaps matching TRBD1 (6 bases). Trimming shortened V by 4 bases and J by 3 bases, and 18 bases separated the two germline ends. The CDR3 has 16 amino acids. CDR1 is MNHEY and CDR2 is SVGAGI in the germline V gene. The CDR3 region is CASSSFAGGLDYGYTF. In DNA form, the CDR3 reads TGTGCCAGCAGTTCCTTCGCTGGGGGGCTTGACTATGGCTACACCTTC.

This clonotype came up many times. This sequence joins TRBV6-2 or TRBV6-3 and TRBJ1-5; perhaps TRBD1 as D (5 bases). V was clipped by 5 bases and J by 7 bases, with 18 bases between them. The germline gives CDR1 MNHEY, CDR2 SVGEGT. This CDR3 contains 15 residues. CDR3 sequence: CASSSMGGSRQPQHF. CDR3 bases: TGTGCCAGCAGTAGCATGGGGGGAAGTAGACAGCCCCAGCATTTT.

The table lists this clonotype with a few counts. This may arise from a read error, as a much more abundant clone is one base away. The chain uses TRBV12-3 or TRBV12-4 and TRBJ2-4; perhaps D is TRBD1 or TRBD2 (5 bases each). CDR3 length: 14 amino acids. CDR3 residues: CASSHRLAKNIKYF. CDR3 nucleotides: TGTGCCAGCAGTCACAGGCTAGCCAAAAACATTAAGTACTTC.

This chain uses TRBV6-5 with TRBJ2-5, with a weak D call TRBD1 (5 bases). The germline V gene encodes CDR1 MNHEY and CDR2 SVGAGI. With 2 bases removed from V and 5 bases from J, the gap between germline ends came to 15 bases. The CDR3 sequence is 15 residues long. The CDR3 DNA follows: TGTGCCAGCAGTTACGGCTCAGGGAATTATGAGACCCAGTACTTC. It specifies CASSYGSGNYETQYF.

The V and J genes are TRBV7-9 and TRBJ2-4, with no clear D. V shed 6 bases and J shed 8 bases, with 11 bases lying between them. Germline CDR1 SEHNR, CDR2 FQNEAQ (reference sequence). The CDR3 covers 12 residues. The CDR3 DNA is TGTGCCAGCAGTCCCCTTCAGGACATTCAGTACTTC. This encodes CASSPLQDIQYF.

In its sample, this clonotype was seen a few times. This chain joins TRBV12-3 or TRBV12-4 and TRBJ1-5, with unresolved D. V shed 7 bases and J shed 5 bases, with 27 bases lying between them. CDR3 length equals 18 residues. The CDR3 sequence: CASTDEDGSPNYDQPQHF. DNA of the CDR3: TGTGCCAGCACTGACGAGGATGGGTCCCCAAACTACGATCAGCCCCAGCATTTT.

A single count supports this clonotype. The CDR3 is CASSTFVGTREQYF. The CDR3 DNA reads TGTGCCAGCAGTACGTTCGTGGGGACCCGCGAGCAGTACTTC. The chain couples TRBV28 to TRBJ2-7; D is perhaps TRBD1 or TRBD2 (5 bases each). Germline assignment: CDR1 MDHEN and CDR2 SYDVKM. This CDR3 contains 14 residues. The ends were cut back, 5 bases at V and 6 bases at J, with 17 bases in the middle. The full variable domain, in which reference TRBV28 and TRBJ2-7 provide the parts outside the CDR3, is DVKVTQSSRYLVKRTGEKVFLECVQDMDHENMFWYRQDPGLGLRLIYFSYDVKMKEKGDIPEGYSVSREKKERFSLILESASTNQTSMYLCASSTFVGTREQYFGPGTRLTVT.

The chain links TRBV11-2 to TRBJ2-5; 9 bases are shared with TRBD2. CDR1 is SGHAT and CDR2 is FQNNGV in the germline V gene. V lost 1 base to trimming and J lost 5 bases; unmatched junction nucleotides: 5. The CDR3 has 15 amino acids. Here the CDR3 reads CASSLVASGAETQYF. In nucleotides, the CDR3 is TGTGCCAGCAGCTTAGTGGCTAGCGGGGCCGAGACCCAGTACTTC.

This clonotype was recorded at least ten times. V is TRBV12-3 or TRBV12-4 and J is TRBJ1-5, with 7 bases aligning to TRBD1. CDR3 length: 16 residues. J gave up 2 bases and V 5 bases, and 9 bases lay outside the gene matches. The CDR3 here is CASSPGTVFGNQPQHF. DNA of the CDR3: TGTGCCAGCAGTCCCGGGACAGTTTTCGGCAATCAGCCCCAGCATTTT.

The J gene is TRBJ2-7, the V gene TRBV6-1; the match to TRBD1 covers 8 bases. In germline, CDR1 is MNHNS, CDR2 SASEGT. There are 14 residues in the CDR3. Losses at the gene ends were 6 bases for V and 4 bases for J; bases not matched to a gene: 8. The CDR3 DNA reads as TGTGCCAGCAGCATTCGGGACAGGAGGTACGAGCAGTACTTC. This gives the protein CASSIRDRRYEQYF.

This chain uses TRBV6-2 or TRBV6-3 with TRBJ1-1, with a possible D match to TRBD1 (6 bases). The CDR3 has 16 residues. Trimming took 4 bases from V and 6 from J, leaving 21 bases between them. CDR1 MNHEY and CDR2 SVGEGT come from the germline V gene. DNA of the CDR3: TGTGCCAGCAGTTTCCTGGACAGCCGAGGTATACCTGAAGCTTTCTTT. It specifies CASSFLDSRGIPEAFF.

The chain carries TRBV6-2 or TRBV6-3 and TRBJ2-3; possibly TRBD1 or TRBD2 for D (6 bases each). Germline-derived CDR1 and CDR2 are MNHEY and SVGEGT. The CDR3 length is 15 residues. V lost 5 bases, J lost 0 bases, and 12 bases lay in between. CDR3 loop: CASSRPGASTDTQYF. As DNA, the CDR3 is TGTGCCAGCAGTCGCCCGGGGGCTAGCACAGATACGCAGTATTTT.